The 6 T cell receptor beta chains given below trace back to one sample, sequenced in a study of molecular identifiers for immune sequencing clone quantification. TCRdb itself ran the PCR reads through MiXCR, one entry per CDR3 protein. The sample includes about 510,000 distinct CDR3 sequences, about 25% of them seen just once. The sequencing input was naive CD8+ T cells from blood, with Jurkat cell RNA spiked in. The subset is: FACS-sorted CD8+CD4-CCR7+CD45RA+ naive T cells. The receptors here all came from a human donor in good health. Some libraries in this study had Jurkat cell RNA spiked in.

This clonotype was seen at least ten times. The rearrangement joins TRBV4-3 to TRBJ2-7, with 7 bases lining up with TRBD1. The CDR3 runs to 14 residues. CDR1 LGHNA and CDR2 YSLEER come from the germline V gene. J gave up 2 bases and V 3 bases, and 4 bases lay outside the gene matches. CDR3 coding DNA: TGCGCCAGCAGCCAGGGGACAGATACCTACGAGCAGTACTTC. It codes for CASSQGTDTYEQYF.

In its sample, this clonotype was seen a few times. The chain links TRBV5-1 to TRBJ2-1; D is uncertain. Germline V gene data show CDR1 as SGHRS and CDR2 as YFSETQ. CDR3 length: 14 amino acids. Trimming removed 0 bases from V and 0 bases from J, with 4 bases in between. CDR3 nucleotides: TGCGCCAGCAGCTTGGACGGCTCCTACAATGAGCAGTTCTTC. This translates into CASSLDGSYNEQFF.

The gene calls are TRBV9 and TRBJ1-6; maybe TRBD1 (6 bases). The germline V gene encodes CDR1 SGDLS and CDR2 YYNGEE. The CDR3 loop spans 17 amino acids. The V end was cut by 0 bases, the J end by 6 bases, with 16 bases between. This CDR3 is CASSVEGPGAPNSPLHF. DNA for the CDR3: TGTGCCAGCAGCGTAGAGGGGCCAGGGGCGCCTAATTCACCCCTCCACTTT.

This clonotype was detected many times. The J gene is TRBJ2-3, the V gene TRBV20-1; a weak D match, TRBD1 (7 bases). This CDR3 spans 15 amino acids. Deletions cut 0 bases from V and 7 bases from J, with 17 bases between. Germline CDR1 reads DFQATT; CDR2 reads SNEGSKA (reference sequence). The DNA of the CDR3 is TGCAGTGCTAGAGAGGGCAGGGGGGTTGGGAATACGCAGTATTTT. Its translation is CSAREGRGVGNTQYF.

The chain uses TRBV7-2 and TRBJ1-2; TRBD1 matches 7 bases. This CDR3 is built from 15 residues. V lost 3 bases, J lost 3 bases, and 7 bases stayed unmatched. Germline CDR1 is SGHTA and CDR2 is FQGNSA. The CDR3 loop is CASSFGRGQDYGYTF. DNA of the CDR3: TGTGCCAGCAGCTTTGGGAGGGGGCAGGACTATGGCTACACCTTC. The complete variable domain, with remaining parts taken from reference TRBV7-2 and TRBJ1-2, reads GAGVSQSPSNKVTEKGKDVELRCDPISGHTALYWYRQSLGQGLEFLIYFQGNSAPDKSGLPSDRFSAERTGGSVSTLTIQRTQQEDSAVYLCASSFGRGQDYGYTFGSGTRLTVV.

The sample holds one count of this clonotype. One end of the junction varies from germline; a read error may be responsible. The V call is TRBV5-1, the J call TRBJ2-7; 11 positions agree with TRBD2. Germline assignment: CDR1 SGHRS and CDR2 YFSETQ. The CDR3 covers 14 residues. In DNA, the CDR3 is TGCGCCAGCAGCTTTGGGACTAGCGGCTACGAGCAGAACTTC. It yields the protein CASSFGTSGYEQNF.